This TCR beta chain was obtained from a study of cytomegalovirus exposure and HLA in healthy donors. Trimming removed 0 bases from V and 5 bases from J; junction bases left unmatched: 3. Germline CDR1 reads SGHKS; CDR2 reads YYEKEE (reference sequence). The CDR3 is 14 residues long. Findings of the study overall: The classifier reportedly diagnosed cytomegalovirus status with high specificity and sensitivity. TCR beta sequences reportedly predicted most subjects' HLA-A and HLA-B alleles accurately. Association with HLA alleles at 0.05 false discovery rate was found for 15,000 to 20,000 TCR beta sequences in a later analysis.

The PCR employed 60 Vbeta primers together with 13 Jbeta primers. The table came from immunoSEQ multiplex PCR; TCRdb's copy has only in-frame clones and leaves some out. The sample consists of 150,000 to 200,000 clones, 70% to 90% of them appearing once. This clone was detected a few times. No antigen is known for it. The source of this sequence is a woman aged 18-35 years in good health and CMV-seronegative. The sequenced sample was PBMCs. The chain has TRBV5-5 and TRBJ2-5, with 8 bases identical to TRBD2. CDR3 nucleotides: TGTGCCAGCAGCTTGGAGCGGGAGACCGAGACCCAGTACTTC. This codes for CASSLERETETQYF.